The T cell receptor beta chain under discussion was sequenced for a study of CD8+ T cells in alopecia areata. Broader study findings: In patients, TCRs were shared less clearly than in mice, and HLA may possibly be involved. Lesional scalp displayed greater clonality than normal scalp, most notably in alopecia totalis/universalis.

CDR3 length: 15 amino acids. Germline CDR1 LGHNA, CDR2 YNFKEQ. The J segment lost 4 bases and the V segment lost 1 base, leaving 5 bases of the junction unmatched. Peripheral blood, together with lesional scalp punch biopsies, was collected from alopecia areata patients. cDNA reverse transcribed from extracted RNA served as the sequencing template. The protocol was immunoSEQ multiplex PCR, while the TCRdb copy is restricted to in-frame clones and leaves out a portion. The sample has thousands of clones, around 69% seen once. As regards this clone: Its antigen is currently unknown.

The origin of this receptor is a human donor with alopecia areata. The chain joins TRBV4-2 to TRBJ2-7, with 9 bases lining up with TRBD2. The sample was skin, taken at week 0. The DNA of the CDR3 is TGTGCCAGCAGCCAAGGGTTAGCGGGGGTATACGAGCAGTACTTC. This encodes CASSQGLAGVYEQYF.